What follows are 3 T cell receptor beta chains derived from one specimen sequenced in a study of T cells after yellow fever vaccination (dated 2019 in TCRdb). Reading the label with the study, this specimen's treatment or condition is: live attenuated yellow fever vaccine strain. Preparation of the library involved 5' RACE. The run used an Illumina HiSeq 2500. The raw public reads went through TCRdb reprocessing: fastp at Q25, MiXCR clone calling, in-frame beta chains kept. Identical CDR3 proteins give one entry, which carries the most common genes and DNA. Across this sample there are fewer than 650,000 distinct CDR3 sequences, with 20% to 25% seen only once. The top ten constitute around 17% of the sample. Specimen: PBMCs, collected roughly 20 days after the first yellow fever vaccination. These TCRs come from a man aged 18-30 years who received the YFV17D yellow fever vaccine.

The rearrangement uses TRBV15 and TRBJ2-2; D is undetermined. V was trimmed by 1 base and J by 1 base, leaving 10 bases between them. The germline V gene encodes CDR1 LNHNV and CDR2 YYDKDF (reference sequence). The CDR3 loop spans 16 amino acids. CDR3 nucleotides: TGTGCCACCAGCAGAGGAGCGTTGAAGAACACCGGGGAGCTGTTTTTT. Its protein is CATSRGALKNTGELFF.

The chain couples TRBV25-1 to TRBJ1-2, with TRBD1 as a possible D gene (6 bases). Trimming took off 4 bases at V and 6 bases at J, with 12 bases between the two ends. This CDR3 comprises 13 residues. CDR1 is MGHDK, CDR2 SYGVNS, per germline. CDR3 nucleotides: TGTGCCAGCAGTGGAGGGGGGCGAAATGGCTACACCTTC. This encodes CASSGGGRNGYTF.

The rearrangement uses TRBV19 and TRBJ2-2; 8 bases line up with TRBD1. The J segment lost 7 bases and the V segment lost 3 bases, leaving 7 bases of the junction unmatched. The CDR3 contains 15 residues. From germline, CDR1 is LNHDA and CDR2 SQIVND (reference sequence). The CDR3 DNA is TGTGCCAGTAGTATCTGGACAGGGTCCGTCGGGGAGCTGTTTTTT. Its protein product is CASSIWTGSVGELFF. Drawing the rest from reference TRBV19 and TRBJ2-2, the complete variable domain is DGGITQSPKYLFRKEGQNVTLSCEQNLNHDAMYWYRQDPGQGLRLIYYSQIVNDFQKGDIAEGYSVSREKKESFPLTVTSAQKNPTAFYLCASSIWTGSVGELFFGEGSRLTVL.